The rows below give T cell receptor beta chains drawn from one sample of a study of blood T cell repertoires in COVID-19. The assay was immunoSEQ multiplex PCR, and TCRdb's table has in-frame clones only and misses some. The table records 290,000 or so clones, roughly nine tenths of them present only once. The specimen sequenced was peripheral blood. The source is a woman younger than 45 with COVID-19, enrolled during active disease. Each CDR3 is given with its conserved first and last residue. D genes are given only for firm matches. Rows give clone size only sometimes, using once, few, many, or a class for an expanded clone.

V: TRBV24-1
J: TRBJ2-3
D: .
size: .
CDR3: CATSDSRGPDTQYF
DNA: TGTGCCACCAGTGATAGCAGGGGCCCAGATACGCAGTATTTT

V: TRBV7-9
J: TRBJ1-2
D: .
size: .
CDR3: CASSLVPVHQTNYGYTF
DNA: TGTGCCAGCAGCTTAGTTCCTGTACACCAAACTAACTATGGCTACACCTTC

V: TRBV19
J: TRBJ2-1
D: TRBD2
size: once
CDR3: CASSIATSGGGNEQFF
DNA: TGTGCCAGTAGTATCGCGACTAGCGGAGGGGGAAATGAGCAGTTCTTC

V: TRBV19
J: TRBJ2-1
D: TRBD1
size: once
CDR3: CASSIGGTEWGYNEQFF
DNA: TGTGCCAGTAGTATAGGAGGGACAGAGTGGGGGTACAATGAGCAGTTCTTC

V: TRBV30
J: TRBJ2-7
D: TRBD2
size: .
CDR3: CAWSPGLAGAGEQYF
DNA: TGTGCCTGGAGTCCGGGACTAGCGGGAGCTGGGGAGCAGTACTTC

V: TRBV11-2
J: TRBJ2-1
D: TRBD1
size: .
CDR3: CASSLFETGANLVYNEQFF
DNA: TGTGCCAGCAGCTTATTCGAGACAGGGGCTAACCTTGTCTACAATGAGCAGTTCTTC

V: TRBV7-6
J: TRBJ1-1
D: .
size: .
CDR3: CASSLSDSKNTEAFF
DNA: TGTGCCAGCAGCTTATCAGACAGTAAGAACACTGAAGCTTTCTTT

V: TRBV30
J: TRBJ2-3
D: TRBD2
size: .
CDR3: CAWSGLAGGIGTQYF
DNA: TGTGCCTGGAGTGGACTAGCGGGAGGTATAGGTACGCAGTATTTT

V: TRBV24-1
J: TRBJ2-3
D: .
size: .
CDR3: CATSASTDTQYF
DNA: TGTGCCACCAGTGCTAGCACAGATACGCAGTATTTT

V: TRBV18
J: TRBJ1-2
D: .
size: .
CDR3: CASSPGSQNYGYTF
DNA: TGTGCCAGCTCACCAGGGAGCCAAAACTATGGCTACACCTTC

V: TRBV7-2
J: TRBJ2-7
D: .
size: .
CDR3: CASSFHTPYEQYF
DNA: TGTGCCAGCAGCTTCCACACCCCCTACGAGCAGTACTTC

V: TRBV2
J: TRBJ2-7
D: TRBD2
size: few
CDR3: CASSLQAGEGGYEQYF
DNA: TGTGCCAGCAGTCTTCAAGCGGGAGAGGGGGGTTACGAGCAGTACTTC

V: TRBV24-1
J: TRBJ2-2
D: TRBD2
size: .
CDR3: CATSGTSGRGNTGELFF
DNA: TGTGCCACCAGTGGGACTAGCGGGAGGGGGAACACCGGGGAGCTGTTTTTT

V: TRBV19
J: TRBJ1-1
D: .
size: .
CDR3: CASSQGMNTEAFF
DNA: TGTGCCAGTTCTCAGGGGATGAACACTGAAGCTTTCTTT

V: TRBV7-6
J: TRBJ2-1
D: TRBD1
size: .
CDR3: CASSFLMWTGGRGRTAYNEQFF
DNA: TGTGCCAGCAGCTTCTTAATGTGGACAGGGGGAAGAGGAAGGACTGCCTACAATGAGCAGTTCTTC

V: TRBV27
J: TRBJ1-2
D: TRBD1
size: .
CDR3: CASSPSGTGYLGSTSNYGYTF
DNA: TGTGCCAGCAGTCCCTCCGGGACAGGGTATTTGGGGAGTACTTCTAACTATGGCTACACCTTC

V: TRBV2
J: TRBJ1-4
D: TRBD1
size: .
CDR3: CASSGQGVYEKLFF
DNA: TGTGCCAGCAGTGGACAGGGTGTTTACGAAAAACTGTTTTTT

V: TRBV5-1
J: TRBJ2-3
D: TRBD2
size: .
CDR3: CASSLLSGSPDTQYF
DNA: TGCGCCAGCAGTTTACTTAGCGGGAGCCCAGATACGCAGTATTTT